This entry lists 4 T cell receptor beta chains sequenced from one sample in a study of shared clonotypes between healthy human individuals. The repertoire was sequenced with immunoSEQ multiplex PCR; TCRdb's copy has only in-frame clones and lacks some. Counted here are more than 2,000,000 clones, approximately 92% occurring once; the ten biggest clones make up 0.14%. The sequencing sample was made of naive CD4+ T cells sorted from blood. Specified subset: CD45RA+ positively selected. The origin of the receptors is a man aged 18 to 29 in good health.

This clone occurred a few times. The chain links TRBV5-1 to TRBJ1-1; a weak D match, TRBD1 (6 bases). The CDR3 has 14 residues. The germline V gene encodes CDR1 SGHRS and CDR2 YFSETQ. V lost 4 bases and J 5 bases, leaving 15 bases between the germline ends. The CDR3 coding sequence is TGCGCCAGCAGCCCACCGGGGGCGGGAACTGAAGCTTTCTTT. Amino acid sequence: CASSPPGAGTEAFF.

This clone was seen once. The same CDR3 is also encoded by other DNA sequences in this sample. The rearrangement links TRBV10-3 to TRBJ1-5; D gene uncertain. Trimming cost V 0 bases and J 5 bases, with 2 bases left between them. CDR3 length: 12 residues. CDR1 is ENHRY and CDR2 is SYGVKD in the germline V gene. DNA for the CDR3: TGTGCCATCAGTGAGTCAGATCAGCCCCAGCATTTT. Translation: CAISESDQPQHF.

This chain joins TRBV6-1 and TRBJ1-4; 8 bases are shared with TRBD1. This CDR3 is 15 amino acids long. Trimming took 7 bases from V and 8 from J; bases not matched to a gene: 12. Germline loops: CDR1 MNHNS, CDR2 SASEGT. DNA for the CDR3: TGTGCCAGCACAAATCGGACAGGGTTCCGGGAAAAACTGTTTTTT. This encodes CASTNRTGFREKLFF.

This chain joins TRBV28 and TRBJ2-2, with 13 bases identical to TRBD2. The V and J ends lost 7 bases and 5 bases, in that order; junction bases with no gene match: 7. CDR1 MDHEN and CDR2 SYDVKM come from the germline V gene. The CDR3 has 16 amino acids. DNA for the CDR3: TGTGCCAGCATCCTCCGACTAGCGGGGGGTACCGGGGAGCTGTTTTTT. It encodes CASILRLAGGTGELFF.